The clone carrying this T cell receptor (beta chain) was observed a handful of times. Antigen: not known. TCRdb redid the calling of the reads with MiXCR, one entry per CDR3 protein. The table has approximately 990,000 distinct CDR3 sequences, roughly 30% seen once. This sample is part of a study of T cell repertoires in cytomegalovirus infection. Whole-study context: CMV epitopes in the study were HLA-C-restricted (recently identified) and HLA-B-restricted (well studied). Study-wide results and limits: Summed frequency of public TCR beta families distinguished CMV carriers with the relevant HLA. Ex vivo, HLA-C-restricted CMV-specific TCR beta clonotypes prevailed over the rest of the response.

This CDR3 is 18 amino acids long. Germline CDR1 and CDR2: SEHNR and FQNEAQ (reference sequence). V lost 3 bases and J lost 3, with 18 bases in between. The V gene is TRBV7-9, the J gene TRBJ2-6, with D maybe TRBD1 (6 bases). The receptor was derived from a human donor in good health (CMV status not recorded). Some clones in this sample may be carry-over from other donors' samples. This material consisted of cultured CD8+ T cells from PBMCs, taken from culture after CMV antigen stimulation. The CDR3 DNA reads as TGTGCCAGCAGCTTCCCGGCCCTGAACAGGGATGGGGCCAACGTCCTGACTTTC. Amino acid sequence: CASSFPALNRDGANVLTF.